These 14 T cell receptor beta chains came from one sample sequenced in a study of radiation and T cells in renal cell carcinoma. Time point indicated: blood 2 weeks post-SBRT. Noted treatment: 15 Gy SBRT to primary tumor, nephrectomy 4 weeks later. Using immunoSEQ multiplex PCR, the repertoire was profiled, and TCRdb retains in-frame clones only, with some absent. The top ten hold around 30% of the sample, which has tens of thousands of clones, 80% seen once. Specimen: blood, collected from a patient whose treatment included radiotherapy and nephrectomy. These receptors came from a woman aged 70 to 79 with renal cell carcinoma.

The table lists this clone with a few counts. CDR3 sequence reads: CAAARAYTDTQYF. The CDR3 DNA follows: TGTGCCGCCGCCCGGGCCTACACAGATACGCAGTATTTT. The rearrangement uses TRBV6-1 and TRBJ2-3; no clear D. The germline gives CDR1 MNHNS, CDR2 SASEGT. The CDR3 extends over 13 amino acids. The V gene lost 11 bases and the J gene lost 2 bases, with 14 bases spanning the gap.

The genes are TRBV6-5 and TRBJ1-2; 10 positions match TRBD1. Germline lookup yields CDR1 MNHEY and CDR2 SVGAGI. V was pared by 2 bases and J by 6 bases, with 3 bases of the junction left unmatched. There are 14 residues in the CDR3. In DNA, the CDR3 is TGTGCCAGCAGTTACGACAGGGGGCCAAATGGCTACACCTTC. Residues: CASSYDRGPNGYTF.

The rearrangement uses TRBV23-1 and TRBJ1-1; 8 bases are shared with TRBD1. TRBV23-1 is known as an ORF, though its function is uncertain. CDR3 length equals 14 residues. The V segment lost 5 bases and the J segment 12 bases; nucleotides outside the gene matches: 14. This CDR3 is CASSGDRCYSLPFF. CDR3 nucleotides: TGCGCCAGCAGTGGGGACAGGTGCTATTCGCTACCTTTCTTT.

The chain links TRBV6-6 to TRBJ1-3, with unresolved D. V was shortened by 2 bases and J by 5 bases, with 10 bases between the two germline ends. The CDR3 consists of 14 residues. CDR1 is MNHNY, CDR2 SVGAGI, per germline (reference sequence). The CDR3: CASSYESARNTIYF. The CDR3 DNA follows: TGTGCCAGCAGTTACGAGTCAGCCCGAAACACCATATATTTT.

There are a few counts of this clone. The V gene is TRBV14, the J gene TRBJ2-5; D is unclear. Trimming took 4 bases from V and 5 from J, leaving 8 bases between them. The germline gives CDR1 SGHDN, CDR2 FVKESK. This CDR3 spans 12 amino acids. CDR3 DNA sequence: TGTGCCAGCAGCCTAAGCTTGGAGACCCAGTACTTC. It yields the protein CASSLSLETQYF.

This clone showed up just a few times. V gene TRBV10-3 combines with J gene TRBJ2-5; unclear D gene. CDR3 size: 14 residues. In germline, CDR1 is ENHRY, CDR2 SYGVKD. Trimming removed 0 bases from V and 3 bases from J, with 8 bases in between. CDR3 sequence: CAISESKVEETQYF. CDR3 sequence (DNA): TGTGCCATCAGTGAGTCGAAAGTTGAAGAGACCCAGTACTTC.

The rearrangement uses TRBV5-1 and TRBJ1-2; D is possibly TRBD1 (5 bases). Trimming took off 5 bases at V and 3 bases at J, with 11 bases between the two ends. The CDR3 loop spans 13 amino acids. CDR1 and CDR2 (germline): SGHRS, YFSETQ. CDR3 nucleotide sequence: TGCGCCAGCAGTTCACAGGAGCACTATGGCTACACCTTC. Its protein product is CASSSQEHYGYTF.

This chain links TRBV23-1 with TRBJ1-1; D call uncertain. TRBV23-1 is filed as an ORF, its function uncertain. This CDR3 spans 15 amino acids. V was cut by 8 bases and J by 1 base, with 17 bases left in between. This CDR3 is CASASPTLSNTEAFF. The CDR3, as DNA: TGCGCCAGCGCCTCCCCGACATTATCGAACACTGAAGCTTTCTTT.

The chain links TRBV10-3 to TRBJ2-1; maybe TRBD1 (7 bases). CDR3 length: 13 residues. The germline V gene encodes CDR1 ENHRY and CDR2 SYGVKD. The V and J ends lost 7 bases and 9 bases respectively, with 16 bases between them. The CDR3 spells CAITLRDSGEQFF. CDR3 coding DNA: TGTGCCATCACGTTGCGGGACAGCGGTGAGCAGTTCTTC.

The rearrangement links TRBV27 to TRBJ1-1; D remains ambiguous. Trimming left V 8 bases short and J 6 bases short, with 16 bases between. The V gene's germline CDR1 is MNHEY and CDR2 SMNVEV (reference sequence). The CDR3 runs to 13 residues. For the CDR3, the DNA is TGTGCCAGCTACCTGACCCCCTGGGCTGAAGCTTTCTTT. Amino acids: CASYLTPWAEAFF.

The chain uses TRBV6-6 and TRBJ2-7; 11 bases agree with TRBD1. Germline V gene data show CDR1 as MNHNY and CDR2 as SVGAGI (reference sequence). The length of the CDR3 is 14 residues. After removal of 6 bases from V and 5 bases from J, the junction contained 6 bases not matched to a gene. The CDR3 nucleotides read TGTGCCAGCAGAAAAGGGACAGGGGGGAACGAGCAGTACTTC. Translation: CASRKGTGGNEQYF.

This clone was found a few times. The chain employs TRBV30 and TRBJ2-3; D remains unclear. Germline-derived CDR1 and CDR2 are GTSNPN and SVGIG (reference sequence). The length of the CDR3 is 14 residues. Trimming stripped 3 bases from V and 0 bases from J, with 10 bases between. CDR3 protein: CAWSLSASTDTQYF. As DNA, the CDR3 is TGTGCCTGGAGCTTGTCAGCCAGCACAGATACGCAGTATTTT.

The V call is TRBV9, the J call TRBJ2-5, with TRBD2 matching 12 bases. Germline V lookup: CDR1 SGDLS, CDR2 YYNGEE. Trimming cost V 2 bases and J 4 bases; bases outside gene matches: 3. The CDR3 totals 15 residues. CDR3 protein: CASSVMGLAGETQYF. The DNA of the CDR3 is TGTGCCAGCAGCGTGATGGGACTAGCGGGAGAGACCCAGTACTTC.

This clone has a handful of counts. The gene calls are TRBV5-4 and TRBJ1-2, with a weak D call TRBD1 (6 bases). Trimming shortened V by 4 bases and J by 8 bases, and 18 bases separated the two germline ends. CDR1 is SGHNT, CDR2 YYREEE, per germline (reference sequence). The CDR3 sequence is 14 residues long. The DNA for the CDR3 is TGTGCCAGCAGCCCTCAAGGGGGGGCTTGGGGCTACACCTTC. Amino acids: CASSPQGGAWGYTF. Full variable domain (rest looked up from reference TRBV5-4 and TRBJ1-2): ETGVTQSPTHLIKTRGQQVTLRCSSQSGHNTVSWYQQALGQGPQFIFQYYREEENGRGNFPPRFSGLQFPNYSSELNVNALELDDSALYLCASSPQGGAWGYTFGSGTRLTVV.